This passage covers 12 T cell receptor beta chains from one sample sequenced in a study of shared clonotypes between healthy human individuals. Naive CD8 cells, CD45RO-negative and positively selected for CCR7, excluded terminally differentiated effector memory CD45RA+ cells. The repertoire was sequenced with immunoSEQ multiplex PCR; TCRdb's copy has only in-frame clones and lacks some. Counted here are around 650,000 clones, about 96% occurring once; the ten biggest clones make up about 0.12%. The specimen sequenced was naive CD8+ T cells sorted from blood. These receptors came from a woman in her twenties or thirties in good health.

The CDR3, as DNA: TGTGCCAGCAGCTTAGGGGTCGACAGACACTACGAGCAGTACTTC. Its translation is CASSLGVDRHYEQYF. V and J are TRBV7-9 and TRBJ2-7; D might be TRBD1 (5 bases). Germline V gives CDR1 SEHNR, CDR2 FQNEAQ (reference sequence). The CDR3 loop spans 15 amino acids. Trimming left V 1 base short and J 3 bases short, with 13 bases between.

The chain joins TRBV7-2 to TRBJ1-3; 9 bases match TRBD1. The CDR3 is 17 residues long. J lost 2 bases, V lost 2 bases, and 7 bases had no gene match. Looked up from germline, CDR1 is SGHTA and CDR2 is FQGNSA. CDR3 sequence reads: CASSLNRGPVPGNTIYF. The CDR3 nucleotides are TGTGCCAGCAGCTTAAACAGGGGGCCGGTCCCTGGAAACACCATATATTTT.

The rearrangement links TRBV28 to TRBJ2-7; 10 nucleotides line up with TRBD1. V was clipped by 4 bases and J by 6 bases; unmatched bases: 12. Germline V CDR1 and CDR2: MDHEN, SYDVKM. This CDR3 has 16 amino acids. CDR3 protein: CASSSYKEDRGFEQYF. The CDR3 DNA reads as TGTGCCAGCAGTTCGTATAAGGAGGACAGGGGGTTCGAGCAGTACTTC.

The chain joins TRBV13 to TRBJ2-6, with D tentatively TRBD1 (6 bases). Germline CDR1 and CDR2: PRHDT and FYEKMQ (reference sequence). The CDR3 has 17 amino acids. V was trimmed by 1 base and J by 1 base, leaving 11 bases between them. The CDR3 loop reads CASSLEGEASGANVLTF. The CDR3 DNA reads as TGTGCCAGCAGCTTAGAGGGGGAAGCGTCTGGGGCCAACGTCCTGACTTTC. Full variable domain (outside the CDR3, taken from reference TRBV13 and TRBJ2-6): AAGVIQSPRHLIKEKRETATLKCYPIPRHDTVYWYQQGPGQDPQFLISFYEKMQSDKGSIPDRFSAQQFSDYHSELNMSSLELGDSALYFCASSLEGEASGANVLTFGAGSRLTVL.

The V gene is TRBV5-1, the J gene TRBJ2-1; D unresolved. The V gene's germline CDR1 is SGHRS and CDR2 YFSETQ. The ends were cut back, 2 bases at V and 0 bases at J, with 6 bases in the middle. This CDR3 is built from 14 residues. This CDR3 reads CASSFPSSYNEQFF. The CDR3 DNA follows: TGCGCCAGCAGCTTTCCGAGCTCCTACAATGAGCAGTTCTTC.

The chain uses TRBV27 and TRBJ2-7; the D gene is possibly TRBD2 (5 bases). The CDR3 spans 16 residues. Trimming stripped 5 bases from V and 2 bases from J, with 19 bases between. Germline lookup yields CDR1 MNHEY and CDR2 SMNVEV (reference sequence). DNA for the CDR3: TGTGCCAGCAGTCCCACCCCCAGCGGCAATACCTACGAGCAGTACTTC. This gives the protein CASSPTPSGNTYEQYF.

This chain links TRBV30 with TRBJ1-2, with D possibly TRBD1 on 5 matching bases. Germline V gene data show CDR1 as GTSNPN and CDR2 as SVGIG (reference sequence). V was pared by 2 bases and J by 7 bases, with 14 bases between. The CDR3 length is 13 residues. The CDR3 protein is CAWSSPGTGGYTF. The DNA for the CDR3 is TGTGCCTGGAGTTCCCCCGGGACGGGTGGCTACACCTTC.

The rearrangement uses TRBV9 and TRBJ2-5; either TRBD1 or TRBD2 may supply D (5 bases each). The CDR3 contains 14 residues. Trimming stripped 4 bases from V and 1 base from J, with 11 bases between. CDR1 is SGDLS and CDR2 is YYNGEE in the germline V gene. CDR3 sequence: CASSPSGTQETQYF. For the CDR3, the DNA is TGTGCCAGCAGCCCCTCCGGGACCCAAGAGACCCAGTACTTC.

About this clone: Other DNA sequences in the sample encode the same CDR3. The V gene is TRBV10-3, the J gene TRBJ1-2; D is undetermined. Trimming cost V 0 bases and J 8 bases, with 7 bases left between them. From germline, CDR1 is ENHRY and CDR2 SYGVKD. The CDR3 spans 12 residues. Written as DNA, the CDR3 is TGTGCCATCAGTGAGTCCGGCGGGGGCTACACCTTC. Translation gives CAISESGGGYTF.

The chain couples TRBV15 to TRBJ2-7; the match to TRBD2 covers 10 bases. The V gene's germline CDR1 is LNHNV and CDR2 YYDKDF (reference sequence). CDR3 length: 14 amino acids. V lost 4 bases to trimming and J lost 4 bases; unmatched junction nucleotides: 4. The CDR3 DNA reads as TGTGCCACCAGCATATTAGCGGGAGGTTACGAGCAGTACTTC. It encodes CATSILAGGYEQYF.

The chain is built from TRBV5-8 and TRBJ2-1, with 11 bases aligning to TRBD2. The germline V gene encodes CDR1 SGHTS and CDR2 YDEGEE. J lost 1 base, V lost 0 bases, and 3 bases had no gene match. This CDR3 spans 17 amino acids. CDR3 in amino acids: CASSLVLAGGSYNEQFF. CDR3 nucleotides: TGTGCCAGCAGCTTGGTGCTAGCGGGAGGTTCCTACAATGAGCAGTTCTTC.

The chain recombines TRBV27 with TRBJ2-1, with TRBD2 as a possible D gene (6 bases). V was cut by 5 bases and J by 8 bases, with 16 bases left in between. Germline V gene sequence: CDR1 MNHEY, CDR2 SMNVEV (reference sequence). This CDR3 region has 14 residues. CDR3 loop: CASSLEGLLDEQFF. Here the CDR3 DNA reads TGTGCCAGCAGTCTCGAGGGACTCTTGGATGAGCAGTTCTTC.